These 21 T cell receptor beta chains were all obtained from the same sample, sequenced in a study of blood T cell repertoires in COVID-19. The assay was immunoSEQ multiplex PCR, and TCRdb's table has in-frame clones only and misses some. Of nearly 200,000 clones in the sample, about 85% were seen once. Material: peripheral blood. Every receptor here comes from a man aged 55-75 years with COVID-19, enrolled during active disease.

A few counts support this clone. The chain recombines TRBV7-2 with TRBJ1-6; no clear D gene. This CDR3 spans 13 amino acids. V lost 1 base and J lost 9, with 7 bases in between. CDR1 SGHTA and CDR2 FQGNSA come from the germline V gene. The CDR3 DNA reads TGTGCCAGCAGCTTAGACTCACTTTCACCCCTCCACTTT. Translated: CASSLDSLSPLHF.

The chain uses TRBV4-1 and TRBJ2-5; tentative D call: TRBD1 (6 bases). The germline CDR1 and CDR2 sequences are MGHRA and YSYEKL. The CDR3 covers 14 residues. Trimming shortened V by 6 bases and J by 5 bases, and 16 bases separated the two germline ends. The CDR3 bases are TGCGCCAGCAGTCACAGGGCAGTTGGGGAGACCCAGTACTTC. It translates to CASSHRAVGETQYF.

This rearrangement joins TRBV19 to TRBJ1-1; D possibly corresponds to TRBD1 (6 bases). The CDR3 runs to 13 residues. V was pared by 8 bases and J by 0 bases, with 10 bases between. Germline V lookup: CDR1 LNHDA, CDR2 SQIVND (reference sequence). The CDR3 here is CASWEGVNTEAFF. The CDR3 DNA sequence: TGTGCCAGTTGGGAGGGGGTGAACACTGAAGCTTTCTTT.

The CDR3 spells CACLKYSGRGLDGYTF. Here the CDR3 DNA reads TGTGCCTGCCTCAAGTACTCGGGCAGGGGGCTGGATGGCTACACCTTC. The chain has TRBV30 and TRBJ1-2, with TRBD1 identical over 8 bases. CDR3 length: 16 residues. Trimming cost V 6 bases and J 6 bases; bases outside gene matches: 18. CDR1 GTSNPN and CDR2 SVGIG come from the germline V gene (reference sequence). The full variable domain, rest sourced from reference TRBV30 and TRBJ1-2, is SQTIHQWPATLVQPVGSPLSLECTVEGTSNPNLYWYRQAAGRGLQLLFYSVGIGQISSEVPQNLSASRPQDRQFILSSKKLLLSDSGFYLCACLKYSGRGLDGYTFGSGTRLTVV.

This clone has only one observation. The chain links TRBV15 to TRBJ1-5, with 10 bases matching TRBD1. CDR3 length: 17 residues. V gave up 1 base and J gave up 7 bases; unmatched junction bases: 10. Per germline, CDR1 LNHNV and CDR2 YYDKDF (reference sequence). The CDR3 spells CATSRGPGQGSGQPQHF. DNA for the CDR3: TGTGCCACCAGCAGAGGCCCGGGACAGGGGAGTGGGCAGCCCCAGCATTTT. Full variable domain (remainder filled in from reference TRBV15 and TRBJ1-5): DAMVIQNPRYQVTQFGKPVTLSCSQTLNHNVMYWYQQKSSQAPKLLFHYYDKDFNNEADTPDNFQSRRPNTSFCFLDIRSPGLGDTAMYLCATSRGPGQGSGQPQHFGDGTRLSIL.

The chain employs TRBV30 and TRBJ1-5, with a tentative D call TRBD1 (6 bases). V was cut by 2 bases and J by 7 bases, with 12 bases left in between. CDR1 GTSNPN and CDR2 SVGIG come from the germline V gene (reference sequence). The CDR3 consists of 13 residues. This CDR3 reads CAWSLQGSQPQHF. The CDR3 DNA sequence: TGTGCCTGGAGTTTGCAGGGGTCACAGCCCCAGCATTTT.

V is TRBV9 and J is TRBJ1-2, with unresolved D. The CDR3 consists of 11 residues. V shed 0 bases and J shed 8 bases, with 5 bases lying between them. Germline V lookup: CDR1 SGDLS, CDR2 YYNGEE. The CDR3 nucleotides read TGTGCCAGCAGCGTAGCTACGGGCTACACCTTC. Translating gives CASSVATGYTF.

This chain joins TRBV6-2 or TRBV6-3 and TRBJ1-2, with unresolved D. V lost 6 bases and J lost 6, with 23 bases in between. This CDR3 has 16 amino acids. CDR1 and CDR2 (germline): MNHEY, SVGEGT. The CDR3 coding sequence is TGTGCCAGCAGCCGAGACCGGTCCGGGATCAATAATGGCTACACCTTC. This sequence encodes CASSRDRSGINNGYTF.

This sequence joins TRBV28 and TRBJ2-2, with TRBD2 matching 7 bases. In germline, CDR1 is MDHEN, CDR2 SYDVKM. V lost 7 bases to trimming and J lost 5 bases; unmatched junction nucleotides: 10. The CDR3 covers 15 residues. DNA for the CDR3: TGTGCCAGCAAACGCGGGAGAGTGTCGACCGGGGAGCTGTTTTTT. Its protein product is CASKRGRVSTGELFF.

The gene calls are TRBV5-1 and TRBJ2-7; TRBD1 agrees at 7 bases. This CDR3 region has 16 residues. V dropped 4 bases and J dropped 1; count of bases not matched to a gene: 11. Germline CDR1 and CDR2: SGHRS and YFSETQ. The CDR3 nucleotides read TGCGCCAGCAGCCTATCAACAGGGGCCGGTTCCTACGAGCAGTACTTC. It codes for CASSLSTGAGSYEQYF.

The rearrangement links TRBV29-1 to TRBJ1-1; possibly TRBD1 for D (5 bases). There are 13 residues in the CDR3. CDR1 SQVTM and CDR2 ANQGSEA come from the germline V gene. Trimming took 1 base from V and 3 from J, leaving 9 bases between them. In nucleotides, the CDR3 is TGCAGCGTTGAAGGGAAGGGGCACACTGAAGCTTTCTTT. Amino acid sequence: CSVEGKGHTEAFF.

The gene calls are TRBV2 and TRBJ2-2, with 13 bases identical to TRBD2. The V segment lost 8 bases and the J segment 7 bases; nucleotides outside the gene matches: 7. This CDR3 has 15 amino acids. Germline CDR1 reads SNHLY; CDR2 reads FYNNEI. CDR3 loop: CASRLAGGRGGELFF. The CDR3 DNA reads TGTGCCAGCCGACTAGCGGGAGGACGGGGCGGGGAGCTGTTTTTT.

The chain has TRBV30 and TRBJ1-3, with 11 bases lining up with TRBD1. The CDR3 runs to 14 residues. The junction had 11 bases not matched to a gene; V was cut back by 8 bases and J by 8 bases. CDR1 is GTSNPN, CDR2 SVGIG, per germline (reference sequence). CDR3 region: CARSQGQGADTIYF. CDR3 coding DNA: TGTGCCCGTTCCCAAGGACAGGGGGCGGACACCATATATTTT.

The chain uses TRBV7-2 and TRBJ1-1; D uncertain. The CDR3 is made up of 14 amino acids. Trimming removed 1 base from V and 1 base from J, with 7 bases in between. Germline CDR1 is SGHTA and CDR2 is FQGNSA. CDR3 nucleotides: TGTGCCAGCAGCTTAGGAGGGAAGAACACTGAAGCTTTCTTT. Its translation: CASSLGGKNTEAFF.

This chain connects TRBV11-3 to TRBJ2-2, with D perhaps TRBD1 (6 bases). The V and J ends lost 5 bases and 1 base respectively, with 14 bases between them. CDR1 and CDR2 (germline): SGHNT, YENEEA. The CDR3 spans 16 residues. CDR3 residues: CASSLRTDLNTGELFF. In DNA, the CDR3 is TGTGCCAGCAGCCTAAGGACAGACCTGAACACCGGGGAGCTGTTTTTT.

The chain uses TRBV7-9 and TRBJ1-2; TRBD1 aligns across 7 bases. This CDR3 spans 15 amino acids. The V gene end was trimmed by 5 bases and the J gene end by 4 bases; junction bases not matched to a gene: 10. Germline assignment: CDR1 SEHNR and CDR2 FQNEAQ (reference sequence). This CDR3 is CASSPRTGDTYGYTF. In nucleotides, the CDR3 is TGTGCCAGCAGCCCACGGACAGGAGACACCTATGGCTACACCTTC.

This clone was observed a few times. This sequence joins TRBV6-5 and TRBJ1-5; D is ambiguous. V was trimmed by 2 bases and J by 7 bases, leaving 12 bases between them. Germline CDR1 is MNHEY and CDR2 is SVGAGI. The CDR3 covers 14 residues. This CDR3 is CASSYGFSGQPQHF. In DNA form, the CDR3 reads TGTGCCAGCAGTTACGGGTTTTCGGGGCAGCCCCAGCATTTT.

The chain couples TRBV6-5 to TRBJ1-1; D uncertain. Germline CDR1 is MNHEY and CDR2 is SVGAGI. Trimming removed 7 bases at V and 3 bases at J, with 12 bases between. CDR3 length equals 13 residues. The CDR3 sequence: CASTLVGDTEAFF. The CDR3 bases are TGTGCCAGCACCCTAGTGGGAGACACTGAAGCTTTCTTT.

The J gene is TRBJ1-5, the V gene TRBV19; 8 nucleotides agree with TRBD1. The trim removed 9 bases at V and 2 bases at J, leaving 9 bases unmatched. Germline V gene sequence: CDR1 LNHDA, CDR2 SQIVND (reference sequence). CDR3 length: 15 amino acids. In DNA form, the CDR3 reads TGTGCCAGCAACCAGGGGGCTCTTGGCAATCAGCCCCAGCATTTT. Encoded protein: CASNQGALGNQPQHF.

The rearrangement links TRBV28 to TRBJ1-6; D perhaps matches TRBD1 (5 bases). This CDR3 has 14 amino acids. V was shortened by 11 bases and J by 7 bases, with 18 bases between the two germline ends. From germline, CDR1 is MDHEN and CDR2 SYDVKM. In nucleotides, the CDR3 is TGTGCCTCCCATCAGGGCAAGTCCAATTCACCCCTCCACTTT. Protein product: CASHQGKSNSPLHF.

J is TRBJ2-5 and V is TRBV10-1, with 9 bases identical to TRBD1. The CDR3 has 14 residues. Germline V lookup: CDR1 WNHNN, CDR2 SYGVQD (reference sequence). The V segment lost 6 bases and the J segment 6 bases; nucleotides outside the gene matches: 8. The CDR3 bases are TGCGCCAGCAGCGCGGGACAGGGTATGCAGACCCAGTACTTC. Protein sequence: CASSAGQGMQTQYF.